The source of this TCR beta chain is a study of shared clonotypes between healthy human individuals. The table came from immunoSEQ multiplex PCR; TCRdb's copy has only in-frame clones and leaves some out. The table includes 2.5 million or so clones, around 90% detected once. Germline CDR1 is SGHTA and CDR2 is FQGNSA. With V trimmed by 7 bases and J by 2 bases, 8 bases remained unmatched. The CDR3 has 16 residues. This clone was recorded only once. This sequence was found in a man aged 18 to 29 in good health. Sequences were obtained from naive CD4+ T cells sorted from blood. Described subset: CD45RA+ positively selected. V is TRBV7-2 and J is TRBJ2-3; 11 bases align to TRBD2. The CDR3 here is CASMLAGGWSTDTQYF. In nucleotides, the CDR3 is TGTGCCAGCATGCTAGCGGGAGGTTGGTCCACAGATACGCAGTATTTT.